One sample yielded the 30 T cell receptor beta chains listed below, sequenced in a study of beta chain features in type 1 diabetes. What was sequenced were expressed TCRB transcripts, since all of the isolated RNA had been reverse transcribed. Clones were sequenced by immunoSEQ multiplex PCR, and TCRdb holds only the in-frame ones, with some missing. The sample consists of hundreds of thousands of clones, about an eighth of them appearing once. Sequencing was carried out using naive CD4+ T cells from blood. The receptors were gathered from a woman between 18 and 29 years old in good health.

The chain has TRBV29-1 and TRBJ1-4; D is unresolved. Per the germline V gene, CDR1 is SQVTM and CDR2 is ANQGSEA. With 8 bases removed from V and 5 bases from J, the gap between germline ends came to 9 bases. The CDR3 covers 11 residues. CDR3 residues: CSHWENEKLFF. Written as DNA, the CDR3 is TGCAGCCACTGGGAAAATGAAAAACTGTTTTTT.

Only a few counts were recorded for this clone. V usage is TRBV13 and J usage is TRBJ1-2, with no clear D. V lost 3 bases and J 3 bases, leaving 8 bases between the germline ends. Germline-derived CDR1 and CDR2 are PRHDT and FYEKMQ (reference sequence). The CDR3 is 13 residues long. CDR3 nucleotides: TGTGCCAGCAGCTTTGGAAGATACTATGGCTACACCTTC. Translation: CASSFGRYYGYTF.

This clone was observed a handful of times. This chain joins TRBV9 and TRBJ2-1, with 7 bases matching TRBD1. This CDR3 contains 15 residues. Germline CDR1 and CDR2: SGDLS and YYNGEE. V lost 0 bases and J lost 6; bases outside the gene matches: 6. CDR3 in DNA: TGTGCCAGCAGCGTAGGGACAGGCAGCTCCAATGAGCAGTTCTTC. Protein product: CASSVGTGSSNEQFF.

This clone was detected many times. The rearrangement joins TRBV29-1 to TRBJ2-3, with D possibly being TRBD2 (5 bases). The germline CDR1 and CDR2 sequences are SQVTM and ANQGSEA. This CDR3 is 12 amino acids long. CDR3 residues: CTTRGQTDTQYF. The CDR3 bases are TGCACAACACGGGGTCAAACAGATACGCAGTATTTT.

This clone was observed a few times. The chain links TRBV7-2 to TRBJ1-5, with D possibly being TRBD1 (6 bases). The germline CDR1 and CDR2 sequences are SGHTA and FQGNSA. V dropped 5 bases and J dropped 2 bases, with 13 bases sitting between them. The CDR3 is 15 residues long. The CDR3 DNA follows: TGTGCCAGCAGCGTCAGGGGTGGGGGCAATCAGCCCCAGCATTTT. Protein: CASSVRGGGNQPQHF.

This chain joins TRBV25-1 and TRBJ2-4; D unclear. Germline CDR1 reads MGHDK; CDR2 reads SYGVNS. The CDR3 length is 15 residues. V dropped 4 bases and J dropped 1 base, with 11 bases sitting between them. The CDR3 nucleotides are TGTGCCAGCAGTGGGAAGGACCTCGCCAAAAACATTCAGTACTTC. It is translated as CASSGKDLAKNIQYF. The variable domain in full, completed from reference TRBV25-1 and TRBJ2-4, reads EADIYQTPRYLVIGTGKKITLECSQTMGHDKMYWYQQDPGMELHLIHYSYGVNSTEKGDLSSESTVSRIRTEHFPLTLESARPSHTSQYLCASSGKDLAKNIQYFGAGTRLSVL.

As DNA, the CDR3 is TGTGCCAGCAGCGACCGGGACAGCAGGAATTCACCCCTCCACTTT. As protein: CASSDRDSRNSPLHF. The chain carries TRBV7-8 and TRBJ1-6, with 7 bases aligning to TRBD1. Germline trimming cut 5 bases from V and 7 bases from J; bases unmatched to any gene: 8. There are 15 residues in the CDR3. In germline, CDR1 is SGHVS, CDR2 FQNEAQ.

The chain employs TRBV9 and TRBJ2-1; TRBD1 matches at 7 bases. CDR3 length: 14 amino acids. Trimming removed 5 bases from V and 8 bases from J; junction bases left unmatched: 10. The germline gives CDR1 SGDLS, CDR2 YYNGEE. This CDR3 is CASSGRQGRDEQFF. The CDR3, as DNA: TGTGCCAGCAGTGGAAGACAGGGTAGGGATGAGCAGTTCTTC.

The CDR3 sequence: CASSPTPANGYTF. The CDR3 bases are TGTGCCAGCAGCCCCACCCCTGCTAATGGCTACACCTTC. This chain uses TRBV14 with TRBJ1-2; D unresolved. The CDR3 runs to 13 residues. V lost 4 bases, J lost 6 bases, and 12 bases lay in between. Germline lookup yields CDR1 SGHDN and CDR2 FVKESK.

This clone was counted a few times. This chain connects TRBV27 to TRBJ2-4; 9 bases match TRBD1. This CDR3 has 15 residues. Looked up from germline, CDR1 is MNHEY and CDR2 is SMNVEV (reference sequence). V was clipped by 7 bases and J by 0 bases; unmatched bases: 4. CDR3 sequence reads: CASTGTGLAKNIQYF. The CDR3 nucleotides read TGTGCCAGCACCGGGACAGGGCTAGCCAAAAACATTCAGTACTTC.

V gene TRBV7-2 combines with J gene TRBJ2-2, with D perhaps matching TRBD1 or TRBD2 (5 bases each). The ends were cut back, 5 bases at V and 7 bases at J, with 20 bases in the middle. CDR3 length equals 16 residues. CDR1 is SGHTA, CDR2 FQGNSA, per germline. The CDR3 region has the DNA TGTGCCAGCAGCCCGGCCGGGACCATTGGGGGCGGGGAGCTGTTTTTT. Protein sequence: CASSPAGTIGGGELFF. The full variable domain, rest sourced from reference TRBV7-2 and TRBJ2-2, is GAGVSQSPSNKVTEKGKDVELRCDPISGHTALYWYRQSLGQGLEFLIYFQGNSAPDKSGLPSDRFSAERTGGSVSTLTIQRTQQEDSAVYLCASSPAGTIGGGELFFGEGSRLTVL.

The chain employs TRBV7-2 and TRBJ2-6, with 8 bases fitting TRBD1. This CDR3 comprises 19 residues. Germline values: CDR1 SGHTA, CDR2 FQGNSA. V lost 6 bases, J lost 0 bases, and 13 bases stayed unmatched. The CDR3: CASSPGLGQGLSGANVLTF. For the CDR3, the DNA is TGTGCCAGCAGTCCAGGTCTTGGACAGGGTCTCTCTGGGGCCAACGTCCTGACTTTC.

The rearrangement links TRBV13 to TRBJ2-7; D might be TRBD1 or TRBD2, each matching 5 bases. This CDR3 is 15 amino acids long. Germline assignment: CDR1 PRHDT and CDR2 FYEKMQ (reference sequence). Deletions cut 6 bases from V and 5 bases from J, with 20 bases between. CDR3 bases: TGTGCCAGCAGTACGTGGGGGACCGCGAACCACGAGCAGTACGTC. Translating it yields CASSTWGTANHEQYV.

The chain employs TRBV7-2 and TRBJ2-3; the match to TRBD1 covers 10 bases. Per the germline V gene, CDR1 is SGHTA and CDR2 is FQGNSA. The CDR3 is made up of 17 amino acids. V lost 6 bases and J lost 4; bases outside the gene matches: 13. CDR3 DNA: TGTGCCAGCAGTGTACAACCGGGACAGGGGCTGGCAGATACGCAGTATTTT. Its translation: CASSVQPGQGLADTQYF.

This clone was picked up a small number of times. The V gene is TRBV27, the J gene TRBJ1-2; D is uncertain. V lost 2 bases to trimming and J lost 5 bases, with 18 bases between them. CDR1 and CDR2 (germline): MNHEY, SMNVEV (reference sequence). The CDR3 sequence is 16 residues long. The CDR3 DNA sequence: TGTGCCAGCAGTTTACCAGGTTTGGATGGAGGGTATGGCTACACCTTC. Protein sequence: CASSLPGLDGGYGYTF.

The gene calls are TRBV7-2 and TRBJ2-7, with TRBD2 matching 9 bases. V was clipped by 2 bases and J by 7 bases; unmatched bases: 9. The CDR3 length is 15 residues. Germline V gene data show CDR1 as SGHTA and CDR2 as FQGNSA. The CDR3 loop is CASSLRPSGMDEQYF. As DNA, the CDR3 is TGTGCCAGCAGCTTAAGGCCTAGCGGGATGGATGAGCAGTACTTC. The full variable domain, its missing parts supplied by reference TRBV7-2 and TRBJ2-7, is GAGVSQSPSNKVTEKGKDVELRCDPISGHTALYWYRQSLGQGLEFLIYFQGNSAPDKSGLPSDRFSAERTGGSVSTLTIQRTQQEDSAVYLCASSLRPSGMDEQYFGPGTRLTVT.

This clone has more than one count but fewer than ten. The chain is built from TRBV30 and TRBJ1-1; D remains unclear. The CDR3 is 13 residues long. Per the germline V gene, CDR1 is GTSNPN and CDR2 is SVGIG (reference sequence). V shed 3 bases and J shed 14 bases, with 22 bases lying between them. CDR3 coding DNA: TGTGCCTGGAGCGGCCCCGGCCAAATGGGGATATTCTTT. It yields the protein CAWSGPGQMGIFF.

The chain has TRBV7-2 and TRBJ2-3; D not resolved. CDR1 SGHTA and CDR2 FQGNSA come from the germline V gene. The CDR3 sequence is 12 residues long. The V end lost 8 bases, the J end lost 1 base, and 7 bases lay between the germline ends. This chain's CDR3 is CASGRGTDTQYF. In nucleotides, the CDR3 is TGTGCCAGCGGACGGGGCACAGATACGCAGTATTTT.

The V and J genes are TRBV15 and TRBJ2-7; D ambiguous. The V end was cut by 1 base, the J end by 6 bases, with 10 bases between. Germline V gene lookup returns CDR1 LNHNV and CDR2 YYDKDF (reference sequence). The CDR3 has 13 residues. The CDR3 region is CATSRGGTSEQYV. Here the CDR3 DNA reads TGTGCCACCAGCAGAGGAGGAACCAGCGAGCAGTACGTC.

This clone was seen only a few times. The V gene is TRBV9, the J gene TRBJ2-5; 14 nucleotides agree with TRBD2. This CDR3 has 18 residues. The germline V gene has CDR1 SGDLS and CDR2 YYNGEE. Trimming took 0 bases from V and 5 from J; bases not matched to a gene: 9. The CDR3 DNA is TGTGCCAGCAGCGTAGCCCCCGGGACTAGCGGGGGTGGGGAGACCCAGTACTTC. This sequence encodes CASSVAPGTSGGGETQYF.

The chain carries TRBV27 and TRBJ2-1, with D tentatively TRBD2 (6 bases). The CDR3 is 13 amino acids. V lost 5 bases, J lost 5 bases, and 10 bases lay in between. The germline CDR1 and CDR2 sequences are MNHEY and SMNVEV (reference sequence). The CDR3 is CASSRLVHNEQFF. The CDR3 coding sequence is TGTGCCAGCAGTCGACTAGTCCACAATGAGCAGTTCTTC.

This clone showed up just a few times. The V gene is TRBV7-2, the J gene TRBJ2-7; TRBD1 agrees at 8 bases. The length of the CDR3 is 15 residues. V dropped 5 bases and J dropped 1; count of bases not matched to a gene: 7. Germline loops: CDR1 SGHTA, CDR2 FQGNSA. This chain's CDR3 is CASSQRTGLSYEQYF. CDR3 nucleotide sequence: TGTGCCAGCAGCCAGCGGACAGGGTTGTCCTACGAGCAGTACTTC.

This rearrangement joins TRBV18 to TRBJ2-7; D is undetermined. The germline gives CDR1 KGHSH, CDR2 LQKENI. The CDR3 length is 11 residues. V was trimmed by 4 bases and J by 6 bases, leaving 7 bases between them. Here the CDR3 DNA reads TGTGCCAGCTCACTCGCGTTCGAGCAGTACGTC. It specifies CASSLAFEQYV.

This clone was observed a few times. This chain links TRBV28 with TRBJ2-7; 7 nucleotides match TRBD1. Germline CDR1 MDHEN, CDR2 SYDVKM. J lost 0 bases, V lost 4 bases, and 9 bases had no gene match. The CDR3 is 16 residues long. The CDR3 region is CASSSGTAISSYEQYV. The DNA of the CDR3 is TGTGCCAGCAGTTCAGGGACAGCGATTAGCTCCTACGAGCAGTACGTC.

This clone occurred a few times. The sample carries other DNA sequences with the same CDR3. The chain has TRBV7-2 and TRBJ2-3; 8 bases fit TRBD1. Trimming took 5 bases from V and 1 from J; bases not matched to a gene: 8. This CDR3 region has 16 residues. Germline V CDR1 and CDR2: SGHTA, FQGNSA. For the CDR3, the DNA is TGTGCCAGCAGCCCCAGACAGGGGAGTGGCACAGATACGCAGTATTTT. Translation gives CASSPRQGSGTDTQYF. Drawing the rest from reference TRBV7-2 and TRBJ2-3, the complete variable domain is GAGVSQSPSNKVTEKGKDVELRCDPISGHTALYWYRQSLGQGLEFLIYFQGNSAPDKSGLPSDRFSAERTGGSVSTLTIQRTQQEDSAVYLCASSPRQGSGTDTQYFGPGTRLTVL.

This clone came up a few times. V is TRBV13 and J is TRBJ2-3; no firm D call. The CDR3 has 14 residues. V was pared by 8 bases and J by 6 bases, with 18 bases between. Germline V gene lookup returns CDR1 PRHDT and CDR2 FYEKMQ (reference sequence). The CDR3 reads CASAILWGNDTQYF. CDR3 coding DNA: TGTGCCAGCGCTATCCTCTGGGGAAACGATACGCAGTATTTT.

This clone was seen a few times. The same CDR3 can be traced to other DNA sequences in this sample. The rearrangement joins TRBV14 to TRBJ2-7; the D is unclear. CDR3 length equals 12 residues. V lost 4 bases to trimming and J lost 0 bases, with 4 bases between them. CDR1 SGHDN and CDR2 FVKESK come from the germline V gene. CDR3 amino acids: CASSPSSYEQYF. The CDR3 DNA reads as TGTGCCAGCAGCCCTAGCTCCTACGAGCAGTACTTC.

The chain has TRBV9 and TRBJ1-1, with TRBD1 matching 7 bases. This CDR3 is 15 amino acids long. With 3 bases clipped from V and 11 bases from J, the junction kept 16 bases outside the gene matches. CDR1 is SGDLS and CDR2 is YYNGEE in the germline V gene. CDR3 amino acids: CASSGNGRGKGAAFF. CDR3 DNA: TGTGCCAGCAGCGGAAACGGGAGAGGTAAGGGGGCCGCTTTCTTT.

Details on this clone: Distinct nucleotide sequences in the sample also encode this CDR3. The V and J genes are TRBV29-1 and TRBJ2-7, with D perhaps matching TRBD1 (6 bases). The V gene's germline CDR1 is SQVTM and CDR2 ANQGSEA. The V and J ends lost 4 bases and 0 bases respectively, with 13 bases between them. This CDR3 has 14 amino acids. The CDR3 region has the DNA TGCAGCGTTGGTCAGGGGACCTACTCCTACGAGCAGTACTTC. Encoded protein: CSVGQGTYSYEQYF.

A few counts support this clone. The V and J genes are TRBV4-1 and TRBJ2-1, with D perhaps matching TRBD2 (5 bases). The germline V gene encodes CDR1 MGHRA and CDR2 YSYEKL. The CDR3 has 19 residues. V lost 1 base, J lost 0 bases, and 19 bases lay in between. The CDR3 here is CASSQARGLGESSYNEQFF. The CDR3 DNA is TGCGCCAGCAGCCAAGCTCGAGGGCTGGGAGAGAGCTCCTACAATGAGCAGTTCTTC.